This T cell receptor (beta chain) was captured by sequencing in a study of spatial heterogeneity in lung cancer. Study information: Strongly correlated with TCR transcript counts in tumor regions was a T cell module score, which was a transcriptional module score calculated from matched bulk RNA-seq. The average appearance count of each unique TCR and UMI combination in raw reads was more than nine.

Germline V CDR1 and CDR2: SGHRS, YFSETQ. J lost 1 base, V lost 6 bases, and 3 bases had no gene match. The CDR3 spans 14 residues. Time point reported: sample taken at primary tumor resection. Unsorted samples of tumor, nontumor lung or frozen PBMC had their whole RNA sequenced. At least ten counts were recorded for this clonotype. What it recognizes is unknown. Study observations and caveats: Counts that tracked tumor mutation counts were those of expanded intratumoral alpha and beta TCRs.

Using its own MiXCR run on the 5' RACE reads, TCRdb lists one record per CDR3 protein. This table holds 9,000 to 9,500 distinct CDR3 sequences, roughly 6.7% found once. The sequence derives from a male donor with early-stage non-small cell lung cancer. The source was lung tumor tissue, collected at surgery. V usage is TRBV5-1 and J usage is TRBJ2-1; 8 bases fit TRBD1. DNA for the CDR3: TGCGCCAGCACCGGACAGGGTTCCTACAATGAGCAGTTCTTC. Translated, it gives CASTGQGSYNEQFF.